This T cell receptor beta chain comes out of a study of regulatory T cells in long-lasting Graves disease. Arm-PCR of CDR3 regions and iRepertoire HTBI primers were used to build TCR beta libraries. MiXCR was run by TCRdb on the multiplex PCR reads, yielding one entry per CDR3 protein. The sample holds under 450,000 distinct CDR3 sequences; 20% to 30% are singletons and the top ten take roughly 26%. For this clonotype: Its cognate antigen is unknown. At one end the junction does not follow the germline gene, possibly because of a read error.

Regarding time point: persistent/refractory GD, antithyroid drugs over 5 years with positive TRAb. From RNA extracted from PBMCs, the TCR library was made. Study-level findings and limits: Persistent Graves' disease cases displayed lower TCR diversity than newly diagnosed ones. Accuracy could have been hurt by small sample size.

This CDR3 comprises 15 residues. Germline CDR1 is SGHAT and CDR2 is FQNNGV. The receptor comes from a female donor with Graves disease. The sample was peripheral blood mononuclear cells (PBMCs), taken when the disease was refractory, from a patient treated with antithyroid drugs. The chain uses TRBV11-2 and TRBJ1-6, with D perhaps matching TRBD1 (6 bases). CDR3 protein: CASSREMDSNSPLHF. In nucleotides, the CDR3 is TGCGCCAGCAGCCGAGAAATGGACAGCAATTCACCCCTCCACTTT. The full variable domain, rest sourced from reference TRBV11-2 and TRBJ1-6, is EAGVAQSPRYKIIEKRQSVAFWCNPISGHATLYWYQQILGQGPKLLIQFQNNGVVDDSQLPKDRFSAERLKGVDSTLKIQPAKLEDSAVYLCASSREMDSNSPLHFGNGTRLTVT.